This T cell receptor beta chain was captured in a study of OX40 agonist ivuxolimab in advanced cancers. Study background: Males comprised roughly four fifths of the group, whose mean age was approximately 60 years (range roughly 20 to 85). Overall study results and limits: Part of the nonresponder group also had normalized T-cell clonal expansion that was low. Compared with others, partial responders at 0.1-3.0 mg/kg displayed clonal expansion among the lowest.

Regarding this clone: What it recognizes is unknown.

Blood was sampled at baseline, cycle 4 day 1, and cycle 7 day 1. The CDR3 extends over 15 amino acids. J gave up 1 base and V 0 bases, and 2 bases lay outside the gene matches. Germline CDR1 is MNHNY and CDR2 is SVGAGI (reference sequence). Profiling relied on immunoSEQ multiplex PCR, and the TCRdb table lists in-frame clones only, not all of them. The sample lists 90,000 to 100,000 clones; around 83% were seen once. This TCR derives from an adult with an advanced solid tumor such as melanoma, head and neck, liver or kidney cancer. This chain connects TRBV6-6 to TRBJ1-2, with 7 bases fitting TRBD1. Material: CD4+ or CD8+ T cells sorted from blood, obtained in a trial of the OX40 agonist ivuxolimab. CDR3 region: CASSYSGTVNYGYTF. As DNA, the CDR3 is TGTGCCAGCAGTTACTCGGGGACAGTTAACTATGGCTACACCTTC.